A single sample is the source of the 31 T cell receptor beta chains below, sequenced in a study of shared clonotypes between healthy human individuals. The repertoire was sequenced with immunoSEQ multiplex PCR; TCRdb's copy has only in-frame clones and lacks some. The repertoire holds about 1.5 million clones, roughly 96% seen once, with about 1.2% in the top ten. Sequenced: naive CD4+ T cells sorted from blood. Subset specified: CD45RA+ positively selected. These receptors originate from a man aged 25 to 40 in good health.

This clone is a singleton in its sample. A junction boundary mismatches the germline segment, possibly from a read error. The chain combines TRBV6-6 with TRBJ1-2; TRBD1 aligns across 7 bases. The CDR3 covers 9 residues. Per germline, CDR1 MNHNY and CDR2 SVGAGI (reference sequence). The CDR3 reads CASSYRDSF. CDR3 nucleotides: TGTGCCAGCAGTTACCGGGACAGCTTC.

Turning to this clone: Other DNA sequences from this sample encode an identical CDR3 as well. This chain connects TRBV28 to TRBJ2-1, with D unclear. The CDR3 runs 13 residues. Trimming shortened V by 6 bases and J by 0 bases, and 6 bases separated the two germline ends. Germline assignment: CDR1 MDHEN and CDR2 SYDVKM. CDR3 sequence: CASRESSYNEQFF. In DNA, the CDR3 is TGTGCCAGCAGGGAAAGCTCCTACAATGAGCAGTTCTTC.

J is TRBJ1-1 and V is TRBV27; 7 positions agree with TRBD1. The CDR3 covers 13 residues. Trimming at V came to 2 bases and at J to 5 bases, leaving 2 bases not matched to a gene. Per germline, CDR1 MNHEY and CDR2 SMNVEV (reference sequence). The CDR3 protein is CASSLKGATEAFF. In DNA, the CDR3 is TGTGCCAGCAGTTTAAAGGGGGCTACTGAAGCTTTCTTT.

This clone appeared a single time. Distinct nucleotide sequences in the sample also encode this CDR3. The chain couples TRBV5-4 to TRBJ2-5, with D hard to call. V lost 4 bases, J lost 0 bases, and 4 bases lay in between. The CDR3 has 12 amino acids. Germline-derived CDR1 and CDR2 are SGHNT and YYREEE (reference sequence). This chain's CDR3 is CASSPHQETQYF. Here the CDR3 DNA reads TGTGCCAGCAGCCCCCACCAAGAGACCCAGTACTTC.

The chain has TRBV15 and TRBJ2-7, with TRBD2 identical over 8 bases. This CDR3 region has 16 residues. Looked up from germline, CDR1 is LNHNV and CDR2 is YYDKDF (reference sequence). The trim removed 1 base at V and 4 bases at J, leaving 9 bases unmatched. The CDR3 is CATSRVRREADYEQYF. The CDR3 DNA reads as TGTGCCACCAGCAGAGTGAGGCGGGAGGCGGATTACGAGCAGTACTTC. Combining the CDR3 with reference TRBV15 and TRBJ2-7 gives the whole variable domain DAMVIQNPRYQVTQFGKPVTLSCSQTLNHNVMYWYQQKSSQAPKLLFHYYDKDFNNEADTPDNFQSRRPNTSFCFLDIRSPGLGDTAMYLCATSRVRREADYEQYFGPGTRLTVT.

The chain carries TRBV4-1 and TRBJ1-2, with D unclear. The germline V gene encodes CDR1 MGHRA and CDR2 YSYEKL. V was clipped by 0 bases and J by 1 base, with 21 bases between them. CDR3 size: 19 residues. The CDR3 DNA reads TGCGCCAGCAGCCAAGATAGGAATGCGGCCAACCCTATTAACTATGGCTACACCTTC. Its translation: CASSQDRNAANPINYGYTF.

The V gene is TRBV5-1, the J gene TRBJ2-7, with a weak D call TRBD1 (5 bases). CDR1 is SGHRS, CDR2 YFSETQ, per germline. V lost 1 base and J lost 4, with 12 bases in between. CDR3 length: 14 residues. This CDR3 reads CASSLHTRVYEQYF. Written as DNA, the CDR3 is TGCGCCAGCAGCTTGCATACCAGGGTATACGAGCAGTACTTC.

Concerning this clone: The junction departs from germline at one end; a sequencing error may be responsible. V gene TRBV5-4 combines with J gene TRBJ2-3; possibly TRBD1 or TRBD2 for D (7 bases each). The CDR3 length is 16 residues. Germline loops: CDR1 SGHNT, CDR2 YYREEE (reference sequence). CDR3 nucleotide sequence: TGTGCCAGCAGCCCCTCGGGGGGACAGACCACATATACGCAGTATTTT. Protein sequence: CASSPSGGQTTYTQYF.

The chain has TRBV7-2 and TRBJ2-5, with TRBD1 as a possible D gene (6 bases). Per the germline V gene, CDR1 is SGHTA and CDR2 is FQGNSA. This CDR3 is built from 14 residues. V shed 7 bases and J shed 6 bases, with 18 bases lying between them. The CDR3 spells CASNSIGGFQTQYF. As DNA, the CDR3 is TGTGCCAGCAATTCTATTGGGGGCTTCCAGACCCAGTACTTC.

The chain's CDR3 is CASSLDDRGRTNEKLFF. As DNA, the CDR3 is TGCGCCAGCAGCTTGGACGACAGGGGGCGAACTAATGAAAAACTGTTTTTT. The chain combines TRBV5-1 with TRBJ1-4, with 10 bases matching TRBD1. The CDR3 is 17 amino acids. Germline-derived CDR1 and CDR2 are SGHRS and YFSETQ. V gave up 0 bases and J gave up 1 base; unmatched junction bases: 3.

The chain carries TRBV11-2 and TRBJ1-1; no reliable D call. V gave up 5 bases and J gave up 5 bases, with 24 bases separating them. This CDR3 has 17 amino acids. Germline V gene lookup returns CDR1 SGHAT and CDR2 FQNNGV. CDR3 in amino acids: CASSKNPPGGQRTEAFF. The CDR3 DNA reads TGTGCCAGCAGCAAAAATCCCCCGGGAGGGCAAAGGACTGAAGCTTTCTTT.

The chain has TRBV10-3 and TRBJ1-5; D is perhaps TRBD1 (6 bases). Germline CDR1 and CDR2: ENHRY and SYGVKD. V was trimmed by 2 bases and J by 6 bases, leaving 20 bases between them. The length of the CDR3 is 17 residues. CDR3 amino acids: CAISEHRDIPYGQPQHF. CDR3 nucleotides: TGTGCCATCAGTGAGCACCGGGACATCCCCTACGGTCAGCCCCAGCATTTT.

This clone was detected once. V usage is TRBV6-1 and J usage is TRBJ2-5, with no clear D. Trimming stripped 5 bases from V and 0 bases from J, with 10 bases between. The CDR3 sequence is 14 residues long. Germline CDR1 and CDR2: MNHNS and SASEGT. CDR3 in DNA: TGTGCCAGCAGTAAAAGGGCAGACCAAGAGACCCAGTACTTC. Translation: CASSKRADQETQYF.

The chain carries TRBV7-9 and TRBJ2-7, with D hard to call. This CDR3 spans 14 amino acids. Germline CDR1 is SEHNR and CDR2 is FQNEAQ (reference sequence). Trimming shortened V by 3 bases and J by 0 bases, and 9 bases separated the two germline ends. The CDR3 region is CASSLGIDSYEQYF. The CDR3 bases are TGTGCCAGCAGCTTGGGGATTGACTCCTACGAGCAGTACTTC.

In this sample, this clone turned up once. The chain has TRBV5-1 and TRBJ2-1, with TRBD2 identical over 8 bases. Germline V gene data show CDR1 as SGHRS and CDR2 as YFSETQ. Unmatched junction bases numbered 9, after V lost 1 base and J lost 0 bases. The CDR3 spans 18 residues. The CDR3 region has the DNA TGCGCCAGCAGCTTGCGACTAGCGAGAGATAGCTCCTACAATGAGCAGTTCTTC. Protein: CASSLRLARDSSYNEQFF.

The CDR3 sequence: CASSPFGTGKYEQYF. The CDR3 coding sequence is TGTGCCAGCAGCCCCTTCGGGACAGGGAAATACGAGCAGTACTTC. The chain carries TRBV7-9 and TRBJ2-7; 9 bases line up with TRBD1. The CDR3 has 15 amino acids. Germline V gene lookup returns CDR1 SEHNR and CDR2 FQNEAQ (reference sequence). After removal of 5 bases from V and 4 bases from J, the junction contained 9 bases not matched to a gene.

This clone was found many times. The chain uses TRBV6-1 and TRBJ1-4, with 10 positions matching TRBD1. CDR1 is MNHNS and CDR2 is SASEGT in the germline V gene. The CDR3 covers 15 residues. V gave up 1 base and J gave up 6 bases; unmatched junction bases: 2. The CDR3 protein is CASSEGTGGYEKLFF. The CDR3 DNA reads as TGTGCCAGCAGTGAAGGGACAGGGGGATATGAAAAACTGTTTTTT.

The chain employs TRBV11-2 and TRBJ2-5; the D gene is possibly TRBD1 (5 bases). Trimming took 0 bases from V and 4 from J, leaving 15 bases between them. CDR1 is SGHAT and CDR2 is FQNNGV in the germline V gene. The CDR3 loop spans 16 amino acids. The CDR3 sequence is CASSLDYRQFAETQYF. In DNA, the CDR3 is TGTGCCAGCAGCTTAGATTATCGACAGTTCGCAGAGACCCAGTACTTC.

This clone was detected once. The gene calls are TRBV7-5 and TRBJ1-4. TRBV7-5 is described as a pseudogene. The CDR3 length is 14 residues. The DNA for the CDR3 is TGTGCCAGAAGCTGGGGGACCGAAAATGAAAAACTGTTTTTT. Translation gives CARSWGTENEKLFF.

This sequence joins TRBV11-2 and TRBJ2-7; the D gene is possibly TRBD2 (5 bases). The length of the CDR3 is 14 residues. The V and J ends lost 1 base and 5 bases respectively, with 12 bases between them. CDR1 and CDR2 (germline): SGHAT, FQNNGV. The CDR3 spells CASSLGVLANEQYF. The CDR3 coding sequence is TGTGCCAGCAGCTTAGGCGTTTTAGCGAACGAGCAGTACTTC.

This clone has just one count. The chain joins TRBV5-8 to TRBJ2-1, with 7 bases lining up with TRBD1. The J segment lost 2 bases and the V segment lost 4 bases, leaving 6 bases of the junction unmatched. This CDR3 has 15 amino acids. The germline V gene encodes CDR1 SGHTS and CDR2 YDEGEE. This chain's CDR3 is CASSALQGTYNEQFF. The CDR3 nucleotides read TGTGCCAGCAGCGCTTTACAGGGGACCTACAATGAGCAGTTCTTC.

The V gene is TRBV6-5, the J gene TRBJ1-5, with D perhaps TRBD1 (5 bases). The CDR3 spans 15 residues. Germline loops: CDR1 MNHEY, CDR2 SVGAGI. The V end lost 5 bases, the J end lost 6 bases, and 17 bases lay between the germline ends. CDR3 bases: TGTGCCAGCAGTCCCCGAGGAGGGGCAGGTCAGCCCCAGCATTTT. Protein: CASSPRGGAGQPQHF.

CDR3 nucleotides: TGTGCCTGGAGTCGGGGACTCAGCTCCTACAATGAGCAGTTCTTC. Translated, it gives CAWSRGLSSYNEQFF. V usage is TRBV30 and J usage is TRBJ2-1; a possible D gene is TRBD2 (6 bases). From germline, CDR1 is GTSNPN and CDR2 SVGIG (reference sequence). V was cut by 2 bases and J by 0 bases, with 11 bases left in between. The CDR3 runs 15 residues. Full variable domain (rest looked up from reference TRBV30 and TRBJ2-1): SQTIHQWPATLVQPVGSPLSLECTVEGTSNPNLYWYRQAAGRGLQLLFYSVGIGQISSEVPQNLSASRPQDRQFILSSKKLLLSDSGFYLCAWSRGLSSYNEQFFGPGTRLTVL.

The chain is built from TRBV5-1 and TRBJ2-2; D call uncertain. Trimming left V 0 bases short and J 1 base short, with 7 bases between. This CDR3 spans 15 amino acids. The germline CDR1 and CDR2 sequences are SGHRS and YFSETQ. The CDR3: CASSLVQKNTGELFF. CDR3 sequence (DNA): TGCGCCAGCAGCTTGGTGCAAAAGAACACCGGGGAGCTGTTTTTT.

The chain is built from TRBV6-1 and TRBJ1-4; TRBD1 agrees at 7 bases. This CDR3 is built from 15 residues. The V and J ends lost 6 bases and 7 bases, in that order; junction bases with no gene match: 11. Looked up from germline, CDR1 is MNHNS and CDR2 is SASEGT. DNA for the CDR3: TGTGCCAGCAGCCTTAGGACAGGCTCGGGTGAAAAACTGTTTTTT. Protein sequence: CASSLRTGSGEKLFF.

The chain links TRBV5-4 to TRBJ1-1; D possibly corresponds to TRBD1 (5 bases). The CDR3 runs 14 residues. CDR1 and CDR2 from the germline V gene are SGHNT and YYREEE (reference sequence). Trimming pared 2 bases from V and 11 bases from J, leaving 19 bases between. CDR3 in DNA: TGTGCCAGCAGCTTTGAGAAAGGGGCCCGAATGGCTTTCTTT. Residues: CASSFEKGARMAFF.

The chain joins TRBV13 to TRBJ1-4, with TRBD1 matching 8 bases. Unmatched junction bases numbered 16, after V lost 5 bases and J lost 11 bases. CDR3 size: 16 residues. Germline assignment: CDR1 PRHDT and CDR2 FYEKMQ (reference sequence). The CDR3 spells CASSMTSGTGGLKLFF. In DNA form, the CDR3 reads TGTGCCAGCAGCATGACCTCGGGGACAGGCGGACTCAAACTGTTTTTT.

The chain couples TRBV11-2 to TRBJ2-1; no reliable D call. Trimming removed 0 bases from V and 4 bases from J, with 10 bases in between. The CDR3 totals 15 residues. From germline, CDR1 is SGHAT and CDR2 FQNNGV. CDR3 nucleotide sequence: TGTGCCAGCAGCTTAGACGTGGGAAGTTACAATGAGCAGTTCTTC. Protein product: CASSLDVGSYNEQFF.

The V and J genes are TRBV28 and TRBJ1-1; tentatively, D is TRBD1 (5 bases). This CDR3 region has 16 residues. Germline CDR1 and CDR2: MDHEN and SYDVKM. Trimming shortened V by 0 bases and J by 4 bases, and 15 bases separated the two germline ends. Here the CDR3 DNA reads TGTGCCAGCAGTTTATGGGTGACGGGGGGAGGCACTGAAGCTTTCTTT. Encoded protein: CASSLWVTGGGTEAFF.

The genes are TRBV6-5 and TRBJ2-7, with D perhaps TRBD2 (6 bases). In germline, CDR1 is MNHEY, CDR2 SVGAGI. V was shortened by 8 bases and J by 4 bases, with 15 bases between the two germline ends. The CDR3 has 13 residues. The CDR3 coding sequence is TGTGCCAGCCGCGAGGGCGGAGGGTACGAGCAGTACTTC. It is translated as CASREGGGYEQYF.

The rearrangement joins TRBV10-3 to TRBJ2-2; no clear D gene. The CDR3 consists of 16 residues. In germline, CDR1 is ENHRY, CDR2 SYGVKD. V was trimmed by 0 bases and J by 5 bases, leaving 13 bases between them. The CDR3, as DNA: TGTGCCATCAGTGAGTCGATCGCCAGCTTGACCGGGGAGCTGTTTTTT. It codes for CAISESIASLTGELFF.